This T cell receptor (beta chain) was obtained from a study of cytotoxic CD8 clonotypes in ibrutinib-treated CLL. Study overall: Per sample, productive templates averaged roughly 230,000 and productive rearrangements averaged roughly 91,000.

Only in-frame clones appear in the TCRdb table, and some are missing; sequencing was by immunoSEQ multiplex PCR. The data show about 310,000 clones, around four fifths seen once. The CDR3 sequence is 13 residues long. CDR1 is SGHTA, CDR2 FQGNSA, per germline. With 5 bases removed from V and 7 bases from J, the gap between germline ends came to 14 bases. The J gene is TRBJ1-1, the V gene TRBV7-2; tentatively, D is TRBD1 (6 bases). This TCR was sampled from a human donor with chronic lymphocytic leukemia. Sequences were derived from PBMCs, sampled before ibrutinib treatment. CDR3 nucleotides: TGTGCCAGCAGCCCGAGGGGGACATATGAAGCTTTCTTT. Translation gives CASSPRGTYEAFF.